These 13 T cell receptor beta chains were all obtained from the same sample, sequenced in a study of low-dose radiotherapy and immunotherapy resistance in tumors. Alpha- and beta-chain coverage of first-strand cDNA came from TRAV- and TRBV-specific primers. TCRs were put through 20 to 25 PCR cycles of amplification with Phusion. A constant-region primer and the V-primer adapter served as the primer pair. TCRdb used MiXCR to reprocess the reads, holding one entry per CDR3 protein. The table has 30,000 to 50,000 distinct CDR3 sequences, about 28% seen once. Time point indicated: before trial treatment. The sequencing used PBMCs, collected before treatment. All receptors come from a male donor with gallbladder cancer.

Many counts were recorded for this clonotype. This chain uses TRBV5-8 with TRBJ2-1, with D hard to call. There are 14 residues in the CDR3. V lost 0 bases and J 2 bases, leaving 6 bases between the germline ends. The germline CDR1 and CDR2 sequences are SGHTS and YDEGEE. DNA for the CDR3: TGTGCCAGCAGCTTGGGCAGCACCTACAATGAGCAGTTCTTC. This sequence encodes CASSLGSTYNEQFF. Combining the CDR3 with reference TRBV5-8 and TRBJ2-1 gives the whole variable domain EAGVTQSPTHLIKTRGQQATLRCSPISGHTSVYWYQQALGLGLQFLLWYDEGEERNRGNFPPRFSGRQFPNYSSELNVNALELEDSALYLCASSLGSTYNEQFFGPGTRLTVL.

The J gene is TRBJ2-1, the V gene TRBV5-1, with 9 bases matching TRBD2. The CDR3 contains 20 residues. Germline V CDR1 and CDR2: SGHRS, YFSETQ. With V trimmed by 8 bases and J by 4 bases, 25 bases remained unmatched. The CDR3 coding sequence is TGCGCCAGGATACCCCCGTCAGGCGGGAGGGCCCAAAGGCCATACAATGAGCAGTTCTTC. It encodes CARIPPSGGRAQRPYNEQFF.

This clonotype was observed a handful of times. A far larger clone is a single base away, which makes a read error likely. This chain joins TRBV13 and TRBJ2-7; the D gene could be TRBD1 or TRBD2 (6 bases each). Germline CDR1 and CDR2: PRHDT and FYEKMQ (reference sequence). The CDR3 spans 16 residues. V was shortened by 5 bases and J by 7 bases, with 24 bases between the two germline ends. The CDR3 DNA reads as TGTGCCAGCAGCCGGGGTGGGGGGCGTTCCTACAATGAGCAGTACTTC. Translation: CASSRGGGRSYNEQYF.

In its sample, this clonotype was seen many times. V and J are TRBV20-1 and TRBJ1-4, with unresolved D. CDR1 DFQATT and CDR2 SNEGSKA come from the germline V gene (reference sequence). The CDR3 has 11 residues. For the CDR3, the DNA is TGCGGGGTCGGTGTTAATGAAAAACTGTTTTTT. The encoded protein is CGVGVNEKLFF.

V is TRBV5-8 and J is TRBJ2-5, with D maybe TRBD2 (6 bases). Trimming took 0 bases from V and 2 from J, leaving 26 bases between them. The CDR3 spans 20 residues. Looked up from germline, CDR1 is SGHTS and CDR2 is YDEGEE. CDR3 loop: CASSLARNDPRLGEQETQYF. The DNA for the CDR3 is TGTGCCAGCAGCTTGGCTCGGAACGACCCCCGACTAGGGGAACAAGAGACCCAGTACTTC.

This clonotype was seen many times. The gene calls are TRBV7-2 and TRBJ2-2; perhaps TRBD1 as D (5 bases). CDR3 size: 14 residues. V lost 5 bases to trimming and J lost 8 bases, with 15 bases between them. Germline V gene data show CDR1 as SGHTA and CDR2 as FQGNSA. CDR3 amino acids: CASSRGRGWGELFF. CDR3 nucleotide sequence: TGTGCCAGCAGCCGCGGAAGGGGTTGGGGGGAGCTGTTTTTT.

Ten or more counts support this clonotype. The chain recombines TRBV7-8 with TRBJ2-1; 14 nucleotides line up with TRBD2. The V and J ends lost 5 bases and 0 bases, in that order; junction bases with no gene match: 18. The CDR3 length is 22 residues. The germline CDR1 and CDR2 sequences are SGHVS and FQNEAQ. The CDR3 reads CASSPYTAGTSGSPSSYNEQFF. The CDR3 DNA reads TGTGCCAGCAGCCCCTACACGGCCGGGACTAGCGGGAGCCCTAGCTCCTACAATGAGCAGTTCTTC.

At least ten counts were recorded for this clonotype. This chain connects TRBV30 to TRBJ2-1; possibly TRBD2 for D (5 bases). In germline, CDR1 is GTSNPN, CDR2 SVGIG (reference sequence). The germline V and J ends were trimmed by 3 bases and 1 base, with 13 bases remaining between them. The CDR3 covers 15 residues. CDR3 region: CAWRTGYPSYNEQFF. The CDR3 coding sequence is TGTGCCTGGAGGACGGGGTACCCTTCCTACAATGAGCAGTTCTTC.

In nucleotides, the CDR3 is TGCAGTGCTGGACCTAGCGGGGTATCCCCGAGGGGTGGGGGGGGTGAGCAGTTCTTC. It yields the protein CSAGPSGVSPRGGGGEQFF. The chain joins TRBV20-1 to TRBJ2-1; 9 bases fit TRBD2. Germline V CDR1 and CDR2: DFQATT, SNEGSKA (reference sequence). V dropped 5 bases and J dropped 9; count of bases not matched to a gene: 26. The length of the CDR3 is 19 residues.

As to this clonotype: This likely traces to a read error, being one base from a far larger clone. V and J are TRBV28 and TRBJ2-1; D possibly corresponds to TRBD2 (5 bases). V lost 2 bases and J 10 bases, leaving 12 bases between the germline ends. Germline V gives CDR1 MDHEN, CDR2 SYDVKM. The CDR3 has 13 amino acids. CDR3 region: CASSLEGPYEQFF. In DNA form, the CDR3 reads TGTGCCAGCAGTTTAGAGGGCCCCTACGAGCAGTTCTTC.

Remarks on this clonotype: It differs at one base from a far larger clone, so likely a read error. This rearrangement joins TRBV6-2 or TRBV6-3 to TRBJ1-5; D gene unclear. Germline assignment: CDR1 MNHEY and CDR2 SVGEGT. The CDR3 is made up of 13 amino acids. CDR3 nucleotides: TGTGCCATCAGTGTGTCTTTCAATCAGCCCCAGCATTTT. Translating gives CAISVSFNQPQHF.

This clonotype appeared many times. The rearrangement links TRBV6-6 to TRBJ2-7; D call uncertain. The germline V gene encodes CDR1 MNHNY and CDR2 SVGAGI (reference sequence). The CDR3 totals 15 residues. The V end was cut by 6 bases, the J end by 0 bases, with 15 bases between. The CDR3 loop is CASSDARKSSYEQYF. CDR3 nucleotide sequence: TGTGCCAGCAGCGACGCCAGGAAGAGCTCCTACGAGCAGTACTTC.

The CDR3 DNA sequence: TGTGCCACCAGGGGGCTAGCGAATTCCTACGAGCAGTACTTC. It specifies CATRGLANSYEQYF. The chain recombines TRBV25-1 with TRBJ2-7; 8 bases are shared with TRBD1. With 10 bases clipped from V and 1 base from J, the junction kept 9 bases outside the gene matches. There are 14 residues in the CDR3. Germline CDR1 reads MGHDK; CDR2 reads SYGVNS.